Following are 13 T cell receptor beta chains from one sample sequenced in a study of blood T cell repertoires in COVID-19 (dated by TCRdb to between 2020 and 2021). Library creation used the immunoSEQ multiplex PCR assay. Sourced from immuneACCESS, this table was stored by TCRdb with only in-frame sequences that have V and J called. A share of the clones is absent; for the studies checked, an unresolved V gene accounts for under half, and the remainder has no known explanation. Here the sample has approximately 93,000 clones; 75% to 90% occur a single time. 25% to 30% of the sample comes from the top ten. The sequencing sample was made of peripheral blood. These receptors were collected from a man over 45 with active or convalescent COVID-19.

The rearrangement links TRBV11-3 to TRBJ2-2, with 7 bases that match TRBD1. This CDR3 contains 16 residues. The germline V gene encodes CDR1 SGHNT and CDR2 YENEEA. J gave up 1 base and V 5 bases, and 7 bases lay outside the gene matches. CDR3 coding DNA: TGTGCCAGCAGCCTCCGGAACAGGGGGAACACCGGGGAGCTGTTTTTT. It yields the protein CASSLRNRGNTGELFF.

The chain links TRBV6-2 or TRBV6-3 to TRBJ1-2, with a weak D call TRBD1 (5 bases). The ends were cut back, 4 bases at V and 8 bases at J, with 14 bases in the middle. This CDR3 comprises 13 residues. CDR1 and CDR2 from the germline V gene are MNHEY and SVGEGT. In DNA, the CDR3 is TGTGCCAGCAGTTTCGGAGGGGTGAGAGGCTACACCTTC. Translating it yields CASSFGGVRGYTF.

This clone has more than one count but fewer than ten. The chain has TRBV5-1 and TRBJ2-2, with 7 positions matching TRBD2. The germline V gene has CDR1 SGHRS and CDR2 YFSETQ. The length of the CDR3 is 16 residues. V was pared by 0 bases and J by 4 bases, with 6 bases of the junction left unmatched. In DNA, the CDR3 is TGCGCCAGCAGCTTGGGGACTAGTCTCGCCACCGGGGAGCTGTTTTTT. Its translation is CASSLGTSLATGELFF.

The V and J genes are TRBV6-6 and TRBJ1-4; a weak D match, TRBD1 (6 bases). Trimming stripped 8 bases from V and 8 bases from J, with 12 bases between. CDR1 is MNHNY, CDR2 SVGAGI, per germline (reference sequence). The length of the CDR3 is 12 residues. In nucleotides, the CDR3 is TGTGCCAGCGGCAGGGGTGGCGAAAAACTGTTTTTT. Residues: CASGRGGEKLFF.

The V call is TRBV5-4, the J call TRBJ1-3; D uncertain. Germline V gene lookup returns CDR1 SGHNT and CDR2 YYREEE (reference sequence). This CDR3 is built from 15 residues. The germline V and J ends were trimmed by 0 bases and 0 bases, with 7 bases remaining between them. This CDR3 is CASSLDPSSGNTIYF. CDR3 DNA: TGTGCCAGCAGCTTGGACCCGAGCTCTGGAAACACCATATATTTT.

This chain uses TRBV12-5 with TRBJ1-1; 8 bases map to TRBD1. This CDR3 spans 15 amino acids. With 6 bases clipped from V and 1 base from J, the junction kept 7 bases outside the gene matches. Germline CDR1 and CDR2: LGHNT and FRNRAP. The CDR3 sequence: CASGRTGLANTEAFF. Here the CDR3 DNA reads TGTGCTAGTGGACGGACAGGGTTAGCGAACACTGAAGCTTTCTTT.

The chain combines TRBV24-1 with TRBJ1-5, with D possibly matching TRBD1 (6 bases). The CDR3 runs 14 residues. The V and J ends lost 7 bases and 0 bases respectively, with 9 bases between them. Per germline, CDR1 KGHDR and CDR2 SFDVKD. The CDR3 region has the DNA TGTGCCACCAGCCAGGGGTATAGCAATCAGCCCCAGCATTTT. Protein sequence: CATSQGYSNQPQHF.

The V and J genes are TRBV3-1 (or the pseudogene TRBV3-2) and TRBJ2-7; 8 positions agree with TRBD2. J was trimmed by 6 bases and V by 1 base; bases with no gene match: 5. CDR1 and CDR2 from the germline V gene are LGHDT and YNNKEL (reference sequence). The CDR3 extends over 14 amino acids. The CDR3 sequence is CASSQVWTSSEQYF. For the CDR3, the DNA is TGTGCCAGCAGCCAAGTTTGGACTAGCAGCGAGCAGTACTTC.

The chain uses TRBV11-3 and TRBJ2-5, with 9 bases that match TRBD2. In germline, CDR1 is SGHNT, CDR2 YENEEA. The CDR3 spans 15 residues. The V gene end was trimmed by 1 base and the J gene end by 8 bases; junction bases not matched to a gene: 8. The CDR3: CASSLVGWRGGTQYF. The CDR3 DNA is TGTGCCAGCAGCTTAGTCGGGTGGCGGGGGGGAACCCAGTACTTC. The entire variable domain, with the rest obtained from reference TRBV11-3 and TRBJ2-5, is as follows: EAGVVQSPRYKIIEKKQPVAFWCNPISGHNTLYWYLQNLGQGPELLIRYENEEAVDDSQLPKDRFSAERLKGVDSTLKIQPAELGDSAVYLCASSLVGWRGGTQYFGPGTRLLVL.

CDR3 DNA sequence: TGTGCCAGCAGCCAAATGGGCGCGGAGACCCAGTACTTC. It specifies CASSQMGAETQYF. The rearrangement joins TRBV5-6 to TRBJ2-5, with D unclear. V lost 4 bases, J lost 5 bases, and 12 bases lay in between. Germline V gene lookup returns CDR1 SGHDT and CDR2 YYEEEE. This CDR3 has 13 amino acids.

This sequence joins TRBV19 and TRBJ2-3; a possible D gene is TRBD2 (6 bases). This CDR3 spans 12 amino acids. Per germline, CDR1 LNHDA and CDR2 SQIVND (reference sequence). V was pared by 3 bases and J by 11 bases, with 12 bases between. The CDR3 spells CASSIGLGGQYF. In DNA, the CDR3 is TGTGCCAGTAGTATTGGCTTGGGGGGGCAGTATTTT.

V is TRBV3-1 (or the pseudogene TRBV3-2) and J is TRBJ1-2; D uncertain. Looked up from germline, CDR1 is LGHDT and CDR2 is YNNKEL (reference sequence). Trimming removed 1 base at V and 1 base at J, with 7 bases between. The CDR3 contains 14 residues. The CDR3 sequence is CASSQVGSNYGYTF. The CDR3 nucleotides read TGTGCCAGCAGCCAAGTGGGGAGTAACTATGGCTACACCTTC.

This sequence joins TRBV19 and TRBJ1-2; D unresolved. Trimming took off 2 bases at V and 4 bases at J, with 14 bases between the two ends. The CDR3 runs 15 residues. Germline assignment: CDR1 LNHDA and CDR2 SQIVND (reference sequence). The CDR3 region is CASSISRGGGYGYTF. CDR3 DNA sequence: TGTGCCAGTAGTATATCTCGGGGTGGCGGCTATGGCTACACCTTC.